Included here is one TCR beta chain sequence, with context. Its antigen is unknown. At collection, donors were nominally healthy, but unrecorded immune exposures were probable. The data stem from a study of cytomegalovirus exposure and HLA in healthy donors. Study-level points and caveats: In a later analysis, donors in an Asian-associated ancestry cluster reportedly had fewer N-insertions in productive TCRs than the cohort mean.

Vbeta (60) and Jbeta (13) primers were used in the PCR. Using immunoSEQ multiplex PCR, the repertoire was profiled, and TCRdb retains in-frame clones only, with some absent. Its listing shows tens of thousands of clones. The V end was cut by 5 bases, the J end by 7 bases, with 12 bases between. CDR1 and CDR2 (germline): MNHEY, SMNVEV (reference sequence). CDR3 size: 14 residues. Sequences were obtained from PBMCs. The source is a male donor in good health and CMV-seropositive. The rearrangement joins TRBV27 to TRBJ1-6, with D maybe TRBD1 (6 bases). The CDR3 loop is CASSPGTSNSPLHF. Here the CDR3 DNA reads TGTGCCAGCAGTCCCGGGACATCCAATTCACCCCTCCACTTT.